This TCR beta chain comes out of a study of identical twins. The CDR3 spans 15 residues. V lost 3 bases and J lost 5; bases outside the gene matches: 7. In germline, CDR1 is MGHDK, CDR2 SYGVNS. Comment on this clonotype: The antigen is unknown.

Findings and limits, study-wide: Twin-shared out-of-frame alpha sequences were enriched for low generation probability.

After template switching added a universal primer site, the resulting cDNA carried unique molecular identifiers. In TCRdb, the 5' RACE reads were re-called with MiXCR into one record per CDR3 protein. This sample yields about 1.7 million distinct CDR3 sequences, of which around a third are seen a single time; around 0.25% belongs to the top ten. Sequences were obtained from cord blood. This sequence was found in a newborn girl in good health. The chain links TRBV25-1 to TRBJ2-1; 7 nucleotides align to TRBD2. The chain's CDR3 is CASSDQSGGHNEQFF. The DNA of the CDR3 is TGTGCCAGCAGTGACCAGTCGGGGGGACACAATGAGCAGTTCTTC.